The entry below gives a single T cell receptor (beta chain) sequence along with its context. What antigen it recognizes has not been identified. No base-level quality is on record; no much larger clone is a single base apart. The multiplex PCR relied on 52 forward TRBV primers and 13 reverse TRBJ primers, and amplification bias was corrected through assay-based and computational methods. Within the immunoSEQ assay, multiplex PCR amplified rearranged TRB loci from genomic DNA. TRB amplicons were sequenced using an Illumina HiSeq platform. In the original analysis: Raw sequences were error-filtered and aligned to reference gene sequences by custom algorithms and were subsequently analyzed with the immunoSEQ online tools. Productive and nonproductive TRB rearrangement frequencies were evaluated among both unique and total sequences. Assessment of potential self-reactivity relied on the hydrophobicity of positions 6 and 7 in the TRB CDR3, along with their amino acid composition. For group comparisons, t tests, Mann-Whitney tests or two-way ANOVA were performed in Prism software. What TCRdb holds here is the immuneACCESS table cut down to in-frame rearrangements. Part of the clones is not present; checked against another copy, under half of the missing clones reflect an unresolved V gene, and the others are unexplained. Clone size and the V and J calls come from that table; the DNA yielded D and trimming. Recorded for this sample are about 35,000 clones; 89% of them occurred a single time. The ten biggest clones cover 2.4% of the sample.

Evidence of autoimmunity was found in all CD3G-deficient patients, and more severe autoimmunity was observed in two of the patients. Patients were tested at ages ranging from 2 to 39 years, and reduced naive and increased memory CD4+ and CD8+ T-cell proportions were found in the patients. CD4+ cells were FACS-sorted into CD25-high CD127-low regulatory T cells and CD25-low CD127-high conventional CD4+ T cells. The patient group comprised 5 or 6 individuals with CD3G deficiency. Patient samples and clinical data were obtained from an international physician network spanning the United States, Europe and Asia. Peripheral blood mononuclear cells were isolated by Ficoll density separation. The CDR3 covers 14 residues, taking in both the cysteine and the phenylalanine. Of all the DNA, just the CDR3 is kept, 42 bases in frame from base 1. From a lookup of the germline V gene, CDR1 and CDR2 are SGHRS and YFSETQ. The junction shows trimming of 4 bases on V and 6 bases on J, plus 17 bases between the germline ends.

These data come from a study of regulatory T cells (dated by TCRdb to between 2017 and 2018). The study in broad terms: The study compared T-cell receptor beta repertoires of sorted regulatory, conventional CD4+ and CD8+ T cells between CD3G-deficient patients and healthy controls.

General findings and caveats noted by the study authors: Repertoires from patients had restricted unique TRB V-J pairs and skewed V and J gene usage, with the strongest effect in regulatory T cells. Enrichment for hydrophobic residues at CDR3 positions 6 and 7 was found in conventional CD4+ T cells from CD3G-deficient patients, suggesting more self-reactive specificities.

The sample taken for sequencing was conventional CD4+ T cells sorted from blood. This clonotype originated in a young adult with CD3G deficiency. This receptor chain uses TRBV5-1 and TRBJ2-7, with the D gene not clear enough to name. The CDR3 reads as follows: CASSDGVPPLEQYF. The nucleotide sequence is TGCGCCAGCAGCGACGGCGTGCCCCCTCTCGAGCAGTACTTC.